The 29 T cell receptor beta chains below all came from one sample that was sequenced in a study of CD8 T cells in Susac syndrome. The authors reverse transcribed roughly 0.5 to 1 ug RNA with random hexamers. TCRdb re-called the immunoSEQ multiplex PCR reads through MiXCR, storing one row per CDR3 protein. The table lists about 200,000 distinct CDR3 sequences, more than 85% of them singletons. Specimen: CD4+ T cells from PBMCs. The receptors here all came from a human donor with Susac syndrome.

This chain uses TRBV3-1 with TRBJ1-4; maybe TRBD1 (5 bases). The germline V and J ends were trimmed by 0 bases and 3 bases, with 8 bases remaining between them. The CDR3 is made up of 15 amino acids. Germline-derived CDR1 and CDR2 are LGHDT and YNNKEL (reference sequence). The CDR3 protein is CASSQEGGSNEKLFF. CDR3 nucleotides: TGTGCCAGCAGCCAAGAGGGGGGGTCTAATGAAAAACTGTTTTTT.

The chain uses TRBV29-1 and TRBJ2-7; TRBD1 might be the D (5 bases). The V end was cut by 7 bases, the J end by 0 bases, with 13 bases between. The CDR3 consists of 13 residues. Germline V CDR1 and CDR2: SQVTM, ANQGSEA. CDR3 nucleotides: TGCAGCGCAACAGGACCTGCCTCCTACGAGCAGTACTTC. Protein: CSATGPASYEQYF.

This chain uses TRBV20-1 with TRBJ1-5; 8 bases map to TRBD1. Germline assignment: CDR1 DFQATT and CDR2 SNEGSKA (reference sequence). The CDR3 is 18 residues long. The J segment lost 0 bases and the V segment lost 6 bases, leaving 16 bases of the junction unmatched. CDR3 coding DNA: TGCAGTGCCCCACAAAGAGGGGGACAGGATTATAGCAATCAGCCCCAGCATTTT. It codes for CSAPQRGGQDYSNQPQHF.

V usage is TRBV27 and J usage is TRBJ1-5; D ambiguous. CDR3 length equals 14 residues. V lost 4 bases to trimming and J lost 4 bases, with 11 bases between them. Germline V lookup: CDR1 MNHEY, CDR2 SMNVEV (reference sequence). The CDR3 DNA reads as TGTGCCAGCAGTTCCAGGATGAGGAATCAGCCCCAGCATTTT. It translates to CASSSRMRNQPQHF.

The chain has TRBV11-1 and TRBJ2-5; TRBD2 is a possible D gene (6 bases). Germline CDR1 and CDR2: SGHAT and FQDESV (reference sequence). The germline V and J ends were trimmed by 3 bases and 3 bases, with 14 bases remaining between them. The CDR3 spans 15 residues. The CDR3 is CASSFQSGGKETQYF. Written as DNA, the CDR3 is TGTGCCAGCAGCTTTCAGTCGGGCGGGAAAGAGACCCAGTACTTC.

V usage is TRBV5-1 and J usage is TRBJ1-1, with D maybe TRBD1 (5 bases). In germline, CDR1 is SGHRS, CDR2 YFSETQ. The CDR3 contains 14 residues. Trimming took off 5 bases at V and 0 bases at J, with 11 bases between the two ends. The CDR3 coding sequence is TGCGCCAGCAGTCGTAGGGGCATGAACACTGAAGCTTTCTTT. It encodes CASSRRGMNTEAFF.

The chain joins TRBV6-1 to TRBJ2-2; D unclear. CDR3 length: 13 amino acids. V dropped 6 bases and J dropped 1 base, with 6 bases sitting between them. Germline V gives CDR1 MNHNS, CDR2 SASEGT. CDR3 residues: CASRMQNTGELFF. CDR3 nucleotide sequence: TGTGCCAGCAGAATGCAGAACACCGGGGAGCTGTTTTTT.

The chain joins TRBV2 to TRBJ2-3; D call uncertain. Per germline, CDR1 SNHLY and CDR2 FYNNEI. Trimming removed 2 bases at V and 8 bases at J, with 5 bases between. The CDR3 runs to 11 residues. The CDR3 is CASSESATQYF. The CDR3 DNA is TGTGCCAGCAGTGAAAGCGCTACGCAGTATTTT.

V usage is TRBV28 and J usage is TRBJ1-5; D unresolved. Trimming took off 1 base at V and 7 bases at J, with 20 bases between the two ends. This CDR3 has 17 amino acids. Germline values: CDR1 MDHEN, CDR2 SYDVKM. CDR3 loop: CASSLFMPSWPSQPQHF. CDR3 DNA sequence: TGTGCCAGCAGTTTATTCATGCCTTCCTGGCCGTCACAGCCCCAGCATTTT. Full variable domain (rest looked up from reference TRBV28 and TRBJ1-5): DVKVTQSSRYLVKRTGEKVFLECVQDMDHENMFWYRQDPGLGLRLIYFSYDVKMKEKGDIPEGYSVSREKKERFSLILESASTNQTSMYLCASSLFMPSWPSQPQHFGDGTRLSIL.

The rearrangement uses TRBV29-1 and TRBJ2-2, with D perhaps matching TRBD1 or TRBD2 (5 bases each). CDR3 length equals 14 residues. The V end was cut by 2 bases, the J end by 5 bases, with 12 bases between. CDR1 and CDR2 from the germline V gene are SQVTM and ANQGSEA. This CDR3 is CSVEFQGRTGELFF. As DNA, the CDR3 is TGCAGCGTTGAATTTCAGGGACGGACCGGGGAGCTGTTTTTT.

The CDR3 DNA is TGTGCCAGCAGTTCGGGACTAGCGGGATACCTCACCGGGGAGCTGTTTTTT. This encodes CASSSGLAGYLTGELFF. This chain links TRBV28 with TRBJ2-2, with 13 bases identical to TRBD2. Per germline, CDR1 MDHEN and CDR2 SYDVKM. The CDR3 has 17 amino acids. V gave up 4 bases and J gave up 4 bases; unmatched junction bases: 6.

The genes are TRBV12-3 or TRBV12-4 and TRBJ2-7; the match to TRBD1 covers 11 bases. V gave up 5 bases and J gave up 4 bases; unmatched junction bases: 7. The CDR3 length is 15 residues. DNA of the CDR3: TGTGCCAGCAGTCTGGGACAGGGGGGTTTTTACGAGCAGTACTTC. It yields the protein CASSLGQGGFYEQYF.

J is TRBJ1-2 and V is TRBV27; 8 bases map to TRBD1. There are 15 residues in the CDR3. The J segment lost 5 bases and the V segment lost 2 bases, leaving 7 bases of the junction unmatched. The germline V gene encodes CDR1 MNHEY and CDR2 SMNVEV (reference sequence). CDR3 loop: CASSLGVGQEYGYTF. CDR3 nucleotide sequence: TGTGCCAGCAGTTTAGGGGTGGGACAGGAGTATGGCTACACCTTC.

The chain carries TRBV18 and TRBJ1-1, with D perhaps matching TRBD1 (6 bases). CDR1 KGHSH and CDR2 LQKENI come from the germline V gene. The CDR3 extends over 15 amino acids. V lost 2 bases and J 0 bases, leaving 10 bases between the germline ends. As DNA, the CDR3 is TGTGCCAGCTCACCAATAGACAGGTTGAACACTGAAGCTTTCTTT. Amino acids: CASSPIDRLNTEAFF.

The V and J genes are TRBV20-1 and TRBJ1-2, with 7 bases lining up with TRBD1. The germline V gene encodes CDR1 DFQATT and CDR2 SNEGSKA (reference sequence). Unmatched junction bases numbered 4, after V lost 1 base and J lost 8 bases. CDR3 size: 12 residues. CDR3 amino acids: CSARVTGSGYTF. The CDR3 DNA sequence: TGCAGTGCTAGAGTGACAGGGAGCGGCTACACCTTC.

This rearrangement joins TRBV20-1 to TRBJ1-4; D is possibly TRBD1 (6 bases). Germline lookup yields CDR1 DFQATT and CDR2 SNEGSKA (reference sequence). The CDR3 has 15 amino acids. Trimming took off 1 base at V and 8 bases at J, with 17 bases between the two ends. This CDR3 is CSARGDTRIGEKLFF. The DNA of the CDR3 is TGCAGTGCTAGAGGGGACACCCGGATTGGAGAAAAACTGTTTTTT.

The chain carries TRBV2 and TRBJ2-2; TRBD1 agrees at 8 bases. The CDR3 runs to 14 residues. V was clipped by 9 bases and J by 1 base; unmatched bases: 4. Looked up from germline, CDR1 is SNHLY and CDR2 is FYNNEI. This chain's CDR3 is CASRTGMNTGELFF. The DNA of the CDR3 is TGTGCCAGTAGGACAGGGATGAACACCGGGGAGCTGTTTTTT.

The chain uses TRBV6-6 and TRBJ1-2; D ambiguous. With 8 bases removed from V and 4 bases from J, the gap between germline ends came to 11 bases. This CDR3 region has 12 residues. Per the germline V gene, CDR1 is MNHNY and CDR2 is SVGAGI (reference sequence). This CDR3 is CASSTAGYGYTF. The DNA for the CDR3 is TGTGCCAGCTCCACGGCAGGCTATGGCTACACCTTC.

DNA for the CDR3: TGCAGTGCGGAAATCGGGACACTTAATCAGCCCCAGCATTTT. Translation: CSAEIGTLNQPQHF. The J gene is TRBJ1-5, the V gene TRBV20-1; the D gene is possibly TRBD1 (6 bases). Germline V lookup: CDR1 DFQATT, CDR2 SNEGSKA (reference sequence). This CDR3 is 14 amino acids long. V was pared by 6 bases and J by 4 bases, with 16 bases between.

The V and J genes are TRBV20-1 and TRBJ2-5; 8 nucleotides agree with TRBD2. The V gene end was trimmed by 4 bases and the J gene end by 3 bases; junction bases not matched to a gene: 19. Per germline, CDR1 DFQATT and CDR2 SNEGSKA (reference sequence). The CDR3 extends over 18 amino acids. CDR3 DNA: TGCAGTGCTACCAAGCTACCCAGAGCGGGAGTTATGGAAGAGACCCAGTACTTC. Protein: CSATKLPRAGVMEETQYF.

This chain connects TRBV30 to TRBJ1-3, with D unresolved. The CDR3 is made up of 16 amino acids. V was shortened by 2 bases and J by 0 bases, with 14 bases between the two germline ends. Germline values: CDR1 GTSNPN, CDR2 SVGIG (reference sequence). CDR3 protein: CAWSIRRPFSGNTIYF. CDR3 sequence (DNA): TGTGCCTGGAGTATCAGACGGCCATTCTCTGGAAACACCATATATTTT.

The gene calls are TRBV11-1 and TRBJ2-2; D not certain. Per the germline V gene, CDR1 is SGHAT and CDR2 is FQDESV (reference sequence). The CDR3 loop spans 13 amino acids. V was shortened by 1 base and J by 4 bases, with 4 bases between the two germline ends. CDR3 region: CASSLDSTGELFF. DNA for the CDR3: TGTGCCAGCAGCTTAGACAGCACCGGGGAGCTGTTTTTT. The whole variable domain, filled in from reference TRBV11-1 and TRBJ2-2, reads EAEVAQSPRYKITEKSQAVAFWCDPISGHATLYWYRQILGQGPELLVQFQDESVVDDSQLPKDRFSAERLKGVDSTLKIQPAELGDSAMYLCASSLDSTGELFFGEGSRLTVL.

The chain combines TRBV7-8 with TRBJ2-1; D unclear. CDR3 length: 12 amino acids. Trimming removed 5 bases from V and 9 bases from J, with 11 bases in between. CDR1 SGHVS and CDR2 FQNEAQ come from the germline V gene. For the CDR3, the DNA is TGTGCCAGCAGCCCAGACCAATTTGAGCAGTTCTTC. Translating gives CASSPDQFEQFF.

The chain carries TRBV5-1 and TRBJ2-2; D unclear. V was trimmed by 2 bases and J by 1 base, leaving 18 bases between them. The CDR3 has 18 residues. Germline assignment: CDR1 SGHRS and CDR2 YFSETQ. CDR3 amino acids: CASSFDLNPTGNTGELFF. For the CDR3, the DNA is TGCGCCAGCAGCTTCGACTTAAACCCGACCGGGAACACCGGGGAGCTGTTTTTT.

The chain carries TRBV7-9 and TRBJ2-3, with D unresolved. This CDR3 is built from 14 residues. Germline values: CDR1 SEHNR, CDR2 FQNEAQ (reference sequence). Trimming cost V 7 bases and J 4 bases, with 15 bases left between them. CDR3 loop: CASTEGASSDTQYF. CDR3 bases: TGTGCCAGCACCGAAGGAGCTAGTTCAGATACGCAGTATTTT.

The V and J genes are TRBV5-6 and TRBJ1-2; unclear D gene. Trimming pared 2 bases from V and 5 bases from J, leaving 7 bases between. Per germline, CDR1 SGHDT and CDR2 YYEEEE. The CDR3 is 12 amino acids. CDR3 loop: CASSFSLYGYTF. The CDR3 coding sequence is TGTGCCAGCAGCTTTTCCCTTTATGGCTACACCTTC.

J is TRBJ1-2 and V is TRBV6-2 or TRBV6-3; no definite D call. Germline CDR1 is MNHEY and CDR2 is SVGEGT. Between the trimmed V and J ends, which lost 8 bases and 4 bases, there was a span of 14 bases. The CDR3 contains 13 residues. CDR3 DNA: TGTGCCAGCCGCGGGAGGGCCCCCTATGGCTACACCTTC. Residues: CASRGRAPYGYTF.

This clonotype was observed once. V usage is TRBV28 and J usage is TRBJ2-2; TRBD2 agrees at 7 bases. In germline, CDR1 is MDHEN, CDR2 SYDVKM. The CDR3 length is 15 residues. Trimming cost V 2 bases and J 2 bases; bases outside gene matches: 2. CDR3 residues: CASSLAGVNTGELFF. CDR3 in DNA: TGTGCCAGCAGTTTAGCGGGAGTTAACACCGGGGAGCTGTTTTTT.

The V gene is TRBV20-1, the J gene TRBJ2-3; D may correspond to TRBD1 or TRBD2 (5 bases each). V dropped 6 bases and J dropped 4 bases, with 11 bases sitting between them. In germline, CDR1 is DFQATT, CDR2 SNEGSKA (reference sequence). This CDR3 comprises 12 residues. The CDR3 here is CSAAGDPDTQYF. DNA for the CDR3: TGCAGTGCCGCTGGGGACCCAGATACGCAGTATTTT.